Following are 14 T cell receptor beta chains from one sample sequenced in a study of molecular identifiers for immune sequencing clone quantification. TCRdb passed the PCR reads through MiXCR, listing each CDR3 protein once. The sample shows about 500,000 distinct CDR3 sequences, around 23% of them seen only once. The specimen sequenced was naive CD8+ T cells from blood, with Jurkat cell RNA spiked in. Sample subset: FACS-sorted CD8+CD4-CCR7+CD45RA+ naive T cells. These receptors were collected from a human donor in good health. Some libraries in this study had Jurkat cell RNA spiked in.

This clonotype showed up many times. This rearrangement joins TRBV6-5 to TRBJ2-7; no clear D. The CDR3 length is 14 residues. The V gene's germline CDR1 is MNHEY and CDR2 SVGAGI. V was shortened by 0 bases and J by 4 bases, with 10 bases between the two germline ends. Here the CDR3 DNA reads TGTGCCAGCAGTTACTCGGGTAGGGTTTACGAGCAGTACTTC. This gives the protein CASSYSGRVYEQYF.

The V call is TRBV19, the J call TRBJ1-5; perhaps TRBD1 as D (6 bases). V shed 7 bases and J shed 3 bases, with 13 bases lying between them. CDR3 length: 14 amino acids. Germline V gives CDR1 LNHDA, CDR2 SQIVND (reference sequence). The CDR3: CASKGEGINQPQHF. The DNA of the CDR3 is TGTGCCAGTAAGGGGGAAGGGATCAATCAGCCCCAGCATTTT. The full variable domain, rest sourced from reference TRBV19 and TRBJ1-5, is DGGITQSPKYLFRKEGQNVTLSCEQNLNHDAMYWYRQDPGQGLRLIYYSQIVNDFQKGDIAEGYSVSREKKESFPLTVTSAQKNPTAFYLCASKGEGINQPQHFGDGTRLSIL.

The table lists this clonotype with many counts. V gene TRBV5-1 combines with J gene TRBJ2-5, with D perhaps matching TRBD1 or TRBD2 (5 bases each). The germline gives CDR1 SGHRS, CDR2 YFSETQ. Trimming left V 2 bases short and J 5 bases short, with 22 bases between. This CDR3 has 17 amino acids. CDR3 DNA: TGCGCCAGCAGCTTAAACTTAAGGGACCCAAACATGGAGACCCAGTACTTC. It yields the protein CASSLNLRDPNMETQYF.

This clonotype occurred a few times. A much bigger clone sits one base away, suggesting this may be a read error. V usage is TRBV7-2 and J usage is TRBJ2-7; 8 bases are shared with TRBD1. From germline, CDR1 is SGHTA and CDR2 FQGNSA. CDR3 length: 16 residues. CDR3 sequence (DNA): TGTGCCAACAGCCTAGGACAGGGAATGAGCTCCTACGAGCAGTACTTC. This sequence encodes CANSLGQGMSSYEQYF.

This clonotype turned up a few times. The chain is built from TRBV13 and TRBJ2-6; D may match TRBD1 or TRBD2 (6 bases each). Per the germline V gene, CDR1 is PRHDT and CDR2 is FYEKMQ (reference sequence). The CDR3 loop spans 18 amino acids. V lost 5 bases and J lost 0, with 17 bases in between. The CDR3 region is CASSLQGTLLSGANVLTF. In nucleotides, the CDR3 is TGTGCCAGCAGCCTCCAGGGGACTCTCCTCTCTGGGGCCAACGTCCTGACTTTC.

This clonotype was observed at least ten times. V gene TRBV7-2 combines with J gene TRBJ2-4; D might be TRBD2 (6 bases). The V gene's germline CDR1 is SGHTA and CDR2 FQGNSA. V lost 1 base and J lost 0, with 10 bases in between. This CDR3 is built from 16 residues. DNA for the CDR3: TGTGCCAGCAGCTTAGGGCAGGGACTAGCCAAAAACATTCAGTACTTC. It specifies CASSLGQGLAKNIQYF. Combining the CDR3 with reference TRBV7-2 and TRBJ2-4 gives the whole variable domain GAGVSQSPSNKVTEKGKDVELRCDPISGHTALYWYRQSLGQGLEFLIYFQGNSAPDKSGLPSDRFSAERTGGSVSTLTIQRTQQEDSAVYLCASSLGQGLAKNIQYFGAGTRLSVL.

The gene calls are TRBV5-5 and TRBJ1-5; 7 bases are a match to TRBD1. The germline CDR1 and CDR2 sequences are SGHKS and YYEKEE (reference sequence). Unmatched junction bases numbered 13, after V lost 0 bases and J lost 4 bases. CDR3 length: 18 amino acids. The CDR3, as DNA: TGTGCCAGCAGCTTGGTGCCTCCGGGACAGACTTCTAATCAGCCCCAGCATTTT. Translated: CASSLVPPGQTSNQPQHF.

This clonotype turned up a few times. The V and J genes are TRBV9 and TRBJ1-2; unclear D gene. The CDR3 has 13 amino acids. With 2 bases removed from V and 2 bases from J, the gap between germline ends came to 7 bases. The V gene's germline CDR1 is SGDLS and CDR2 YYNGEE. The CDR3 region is CASSVGQNYGYTF. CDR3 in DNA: TGTGCCAGCAGCGTTGGGCAGAACTATGGCTACACCTTC. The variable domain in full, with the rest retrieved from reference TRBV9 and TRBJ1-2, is DSGVTQTPKHLITATGQRVTLRCSPRSGDLSVYWYQQSLDQGLQFLIQYYNGEERAKGNILERFSAQQFPDLHSELNLSSLELGDSALYFCASSVGQNYGYTFGSGTRLTVV.

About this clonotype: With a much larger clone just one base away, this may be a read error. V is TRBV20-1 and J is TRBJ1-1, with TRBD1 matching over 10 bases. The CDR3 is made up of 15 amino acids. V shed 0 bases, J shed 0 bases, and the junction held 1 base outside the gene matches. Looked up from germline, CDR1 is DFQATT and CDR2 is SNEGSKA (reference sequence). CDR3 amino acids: CSARETGGMNTEAFF. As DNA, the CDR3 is TGCAGTGCTAGAGAGACAGGGGGCATGAACACTGAAGCTTTCTTT.

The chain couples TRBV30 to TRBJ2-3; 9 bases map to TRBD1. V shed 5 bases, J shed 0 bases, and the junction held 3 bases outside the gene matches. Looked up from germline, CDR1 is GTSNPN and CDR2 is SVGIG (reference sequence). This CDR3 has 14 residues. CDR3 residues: CAWEDRGSTDTQYF. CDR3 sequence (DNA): TGTGCCTGGGAGGACAGGGGAAGCACAGATACGCAGTATTTT.

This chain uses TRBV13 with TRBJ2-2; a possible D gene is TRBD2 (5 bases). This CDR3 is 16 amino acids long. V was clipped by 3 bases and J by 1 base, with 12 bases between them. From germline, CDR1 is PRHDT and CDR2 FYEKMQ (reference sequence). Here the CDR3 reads CASSFRGMRNTGELFF. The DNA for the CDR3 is TGTGCCAGCAGCTTCCGGGGAATGAGGAACACCGGGGAGCTGTTTTTT.

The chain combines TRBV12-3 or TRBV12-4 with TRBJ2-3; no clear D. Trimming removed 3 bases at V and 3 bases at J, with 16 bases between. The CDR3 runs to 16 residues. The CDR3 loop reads CASSFILVAYTDTQYF. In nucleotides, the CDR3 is TGTGCCAGCAGTTTCATCCTAGTTGCATATACAGATACGCAGTATTTT.

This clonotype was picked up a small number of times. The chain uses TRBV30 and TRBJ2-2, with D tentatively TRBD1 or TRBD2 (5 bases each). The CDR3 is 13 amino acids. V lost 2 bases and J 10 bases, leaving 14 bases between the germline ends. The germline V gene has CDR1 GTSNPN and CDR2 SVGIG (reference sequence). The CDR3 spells CAWSTSGRVELFF. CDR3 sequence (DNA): TGTGCCTGGAGTACATCGGGGCGCGTGGAGCTGTTTTTT.

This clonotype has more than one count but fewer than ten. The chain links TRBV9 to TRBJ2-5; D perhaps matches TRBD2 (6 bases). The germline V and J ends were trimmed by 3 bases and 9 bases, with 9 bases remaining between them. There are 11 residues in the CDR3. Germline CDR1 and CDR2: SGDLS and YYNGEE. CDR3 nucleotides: TGTGCCAGCAGCGCCGGCGGGGCCCAGTACTTC. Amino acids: CASSAGGAQYF.